Detailed here is one T cell receptor (beta chain). Its antigen is not identified. Assay: immunoSEQ multiplex PCR; the TCRdb copy retains only in-frame clones and omits some. The sample yields 80,000 to 100,000 clones, around 80% seen once. CDR1 and CDR2 from the germline V gene are SEHNR and FQNEAQ (reference sequence). The V gene end was trimmed by 4 bases and the J gene end by 3 bases; junction bases not matched to a gene: 8. There are 15 residues in the CDR3. The data stem from a study of a mutant IDH1 vaccine in newly diagnosed glioma. Looking at the study overall: Beforehand, treatment had been radiotherapy, temozolomide, or both; the majority received both.

Study findings and constraints: Top peripheral T cell clonotype shifts appeared unrelated to pseudoprogression. In roughly 93% of patients, immune responses induced by the vaccine occurred.

Time point of the sample: baseline, week 1 (first vaccination visit). Treatment defined: pre-vaccination baseline after standard-of-care therapy. Diagnosis in the donors showed new WHO grade 3 or 4 astrocytomas that were IDH1-mutant and ATRX-lost. The origin of this receptor is a man aged 40-49 years with glioma. Sequencing used PBMCs, obtained from a glioma patient treated with radiotherapy, temozolomide or both. J is TRBJ1-2 and V is TRBV7-9, with 7 bases aligning to TRBD1. In nucleotides, the CDR3 is TGTGCCAGCAGCTCAACCCAGGGGGGCTACTATGGCTACACCTTC. This codes for CASSSTQGGYYGYTF.